Following are 30 T cell receptor beta chains from one sample sequenced in a study of blood T cell repertoires in COVID-19. Libraries were prepared by immunoSEQ multiplex PCR; TCRdb keeps only in-frame clonotypes and omits some of them. The sample lists about 150,000 clones, 87% occurring once. Sequences were obtained from PBMCs or T cells enriched from blood (not recorded which). The receptor set was obtained from a middle-aged woman who had been exposed to COVID-19.

This chain links TRBV28 with TRBJ1-3; D is ambiguous. In germline, CDR1 is MDHEN, CDR2 SYDVKM. The CDR3 has 14 residues. V lost 6 bases and J 3 bases, leaving 12 bases between the germline ends. The CDR3 DNA sequence: TGTGCCAGCAGGGACGGGAGAAGTGGAAACACCATATATTTT. Protein: CASRDGRSGNTIYF.

The rearrangement joins TRBV5-1 to TRBJ1-1; 7 bases match TRBD1. Germline V gene sequence: CDR1 SGHRS, CDR2 YFSETQ. Trimming took 2 bases from V and 6 from J; bases not matched to a gene: 13. This CDR3 is 16 amino acids long. CDR3 nucleotide sequence: TGCGCCAGCAGCTTAAAGACATCACAGGGGAGCGCTGAAGCTTTCTTT. This encodes CASSLKTSQGSAEAFF. Full variable domain (missing parts from reference TRBV5-1 and TRBJ1-1): KAGVTQTPRYLIKTRGQQVTLSCSPISGHRSVSWYQQTPGQGLQFLFEYFSETQRNKGNFPGRFSGRQFSNSRSEMNVSTLELGDSALYLCASSLKTSQGSAEAFFGQGTRLTVV.

This CDR3 is CSVGGQGRNTIYF. CDR3 nucleotide sequence: TGCAGCGTTGGCGGACAGGGAAGAAACACCATATATTTT. The chain employs TRBV29-1 and TRBJ1-3; 8 nucleotides match TRBD1. J gave up 5 bases and V 4 bases, and 4 bases lay outside the gene matches. The CDR3 is 13 amino acids. The germline V gene has CDR1 SQVTM and CDR2 ANQGSEA.

The chain has TRBV12-5 and TRBJ2-5; TRBD2 agrees at 8 bases. The V gene's germline CDR1 is LGHNT and CDR2 FRNRAP. The CDR3 is 17 residues long. V trimming: 1 base; J trimming: 4 bases; junction bases outside the gene matches: 11. The CDR3 DNA reads as TGTGCTAGTGGTTTGGCACTCGCAGCGGGGGTTTTAGAGACCCAGTACTTC. This encodes CASGLALAAGVLETQYF.

V is TRBV9 and J is TRBJ2-7, with D perhaps TRBD2 (5 bases). CDR3 length equals 16 residues. CDR1 is SGDLS and CDR2 is YYNGEE in the germline V gene. Trimming left V 0 bases short and J 2 bases short, with 15 bases between. Here the CDR3 reads CASSVGETVTTYEQYF. DNA of the CDR3: TGTGCCAGCAGCGTAGGGGAAACAGTGACTACCTACGAGCAGTACTTC.

The chain recombines TRBV5-1 with TRBJ1-2; D not certain. The V end lost 0 bases, the J end lost 8 bases, and 8 bases lay between the germline ends. CDR1 is SGHRS, CDR2 YFSETQ, per germline. The CDR3 totals 12 residues. This CDR3 reads CASSLDVEGYTF. DNA of the CDR3: TGCGCCAGCAGCTTGGACGTGGAGGGCTACACCTTC.

The genes are TRBV6-5 and TRBJ1-1, with unresolved D. CDR1 and CDR2 (germline): MNHEY, SVGAGI. Trimming stripped 2 bases from V and 1 base from J, with 14 bases between. This CDR3 region has 16 residues. The CDR3 DNA follows: TGTGCCAGCAGTTACAGATCACTACGTTCGAACACTGAAGCTTTCTTT. It translates to CASSYRSLRSNTEAFF.

CDR3 protein: CASSRGQNYGYTF. The DNA of the CDR3 is TGTGCCAGCAGTCGAGGACAGAATTATGGCTACACCTTC. The rearrangement uses TRBV28 and TRBJ1-2, with D possibly matching TRBD1 (6 bases). Between the trimmed V and J ends, which lost 5 bases and 5 bases, there was a span of 12 bases. Germline-derived CDR1 and CDR2 are MDHEN and SYDVKM. The CDR3 consists of 13 residues.

A note on this clone: The sample contains more than one DNA sequence encoding this CDR3. This chain joins TRBV19 and TRBJ2-1; D is possibly TRBD2 (5 bases). Germline CDR1 LNHDA, CDR2 SQIVND (reference sequence). There are 11 residues in the CDR3. The ends were cut back, 5 bases at V and 7 bases at J, with 6 bases in the middle. This chain's CDR3 is CASSGGNEQFF. Here the CDR3 DNA reads TGTGCCAGTAGTGGAGGAAATGAGCAGTTCTTC. Filled out from reference TRBV19 and TRBJ2-1, the complete variable domain reads DGGITQSPKYLFRKEGQNVTLSCEQNLNHDAMYWYRQDPGQGLRLIYYSQIVNDFQKGDIAEGYSVSREKKESFPLTVTSAQKNPTAFYLCASSGGNEQFFGPGTRLTVL.

This chain links TRBV5-6 with TRBJ1-2; 7 bases are a match to TRBD1. Germline CDR1 is SGHDT and CDR2 is YYEEEE. V gave up 4 bases and J gave up 5 bases; unmatched junction bases: 11. This CDR3 is 15 amino acids long. The CDR3 is CASSERPGQRYGYTF. CDR3 DNA: TGTGCCAGCAGCGAGAGACCGGGACAGCGTTATGGCTACACCTTC. The full variable domain, with the rest looked up from reference TRBV5-6 and TRBJ1-2, is DAGVTQSPTHLIKTRGQQVTLRCSPKSGHDTVSWYQQALGQGPQFIFQYYEEEERQRGNFPDRFSGHQFPNYSSELNVNALLLGDSALYLCASSERPGQRYGYTFGSGTRLTVV.

J is TRBJ1-2 and V is TRBV12-5; D is possibly TRBD1 (5 bases). This CDR3 has 15 amino acids. With 0 bases removed from V and 4 bases from J, the gap between germline ends came to 12 bases. In germline, CDR1 is LGHNT, CDR2 FRNRAP. Written as DNA, the CDR3 is TGTGCTAGTGGTTTGGTAAACAGGCCCATCTATGGCTACACCTTC. Its translation: CASGLVNRPIYGYTF. Variable domain in full (rest from reference TRBV12-5 and TRBJ1-2): DARVTQTPRHKVTEMGQEVTMRCQPILGHNTVFWYRQTMMQGLELLAYFRNRAPLDDSGMPKDRFSAEMPDATLATLKIQPSEPRDSAVYFCASGLVNRPIYGYTFGSGTRLTVV.

The chain links TRBV29-1 to TRBJ2-7, with 10 bases matching TRBD1. Germline values: CDR1 SQVTM, CDR2 ANQGSEA. Losses at the gene ends were 7 bases for V and 5 bases for J; bases not matched to a gene: 8. The CDR3 is 13 amino acids. CDR3 sequence (DNA): TGCAGCGCCGAGACAGGGGGCACAAACGAGCAGTACTTC. The encoded protein is CSAETGGTNEQYF.

The V and J genes are TRBV6-5 and TRBJ1-3; perhaps TRBD1 as D (5 bases). The CDR3 is made up of 15 amino acids. Germline loops: CDR1 MNHEY, CDR2 SVGAGI. Trimming removed 6 bases at V and 0 bases at J, with 12 bases between. The chain's CDR3 is CASRTQDSSGNTIYF. CDR3 sequence (DNA): TGTGCCAGCAGGACCCAAGACAGCTCTGGAAACACCATATATTTT.

The rearrangement links TRBV19 to TRBJ2-5; 8 bases map to TRBD2. The CDR3 loop spans 16 amino acids. From germline, CDR1 is LNHDA and CDR2 SQIVND (reference sequence). The V and J ends lost 4 bases and 5 bases, in that order; junction bases with no gene match: 12. CDR3 in amino acids: CASSSFGGAKLETQYF. The CDR3 DNA sequence: TGTGCCAGTAGTAGCTTCGGGGGGGCTAAGTTGGAGACCCAGTACTTC.

The V and J genes are TRBV19 and TRBJ1-1; a possible D gene is TRBD1 (6 bases). The CDR3 loop spans 15 amino acids. V lost 5 bases and J lost 3, with 16 bases in between. The V gene's germline CDR1 is LNHDA and CDR2 SQIVND (reference sequence). DNA for the CDR3: TGTGCCAGTAGTGTCGACAGGACATACTACACTGAAGCTTTCTTT. Protein: CASSVDRTYYTEAFF.

This clone was recorded a few times. The chain couples TRBV6-5 to TRBJ2-7; TRBD2 aligns across 9 bases. V shed 0 bases, J shed 4 bases, and the junction held 7 bases outside the gene matches. This CDR3 spans 16 amino acids. Per germline, CDR1 MNHEY and CDR2 SVGAGI. CDR3 sequence (DNA): TGTGCCAGCAGTTACTCGGGTAGCGGGAGCGGTTACGAGCAGTACTTC. Its translation is CASSYSGSGSGYEQYF.

The chain couples TRBV2 to TRBJ1-6, with a weak D call TRBD1 (5 bases). V shed 6 bases and J shed 5 bases, with 14 bases lying between them. This CDR3 region has 15 residues. CDR1 and CDR2 from the germline V gene are SNHLY and FYNNEI. In DNA, the CDR3 is TGTGCCAGCAGGGGGCGCCAGACGCATAATTCACCCCTCCACTTT. Translated: CASRGRQTHNSPLHF.

The V call is TRBV7-9, the J call TRBJ1-3, with TRBD1 as a possible D gene (5 bases). Germline V CDR1 and CDR2: SEHNR, FQNEAQ (reference sequence). CDR3 size: 16 residues. V was pared by 1 base and J by 4 bases, with 14 bases between. The CDR3 region is CASSLVVGGGGNTIYF. The CDR3 DNA reads TGTGCCAGCAGCTTAGTGGTCGGGGGTGGAGGAAACACCATATATTTT.

This chain joins TRBV10-1 and TRBJ1-5; no firm D call. CDR3 length: 10 residues. V lost 6 bases and J lost 11, with 8 bases in between. CDR1 WNHNN and CDR2 SYGVQD come from the germline V gene (reference sequence). This CDR3 is CASSLRSQHF. The CDR3 DNA reads as TGCGCCAGCAGCCTCAGGTCCCAGCATTTT.

The chain carries TRBV6-4 and TRBJ1-2; 9 bases line up with TRBD1. V gave up 7 bases and J gave up 4 bases; unmatched junction bases: 4. CDR1 and CDR2 (germline): MRHNA, SNTAGT. This CDR3 has 13 residues. The CDR3 spells CASKTGGFYGYTF. CDR3 DNA sequence: TGTGCCAGCAAGACAGGGGGGTTCTATGGCTACACCTTC.

The chain has TRBV4-1 and TRBJ1-6, with a weak D call TRBD1 (5 bases). This CDR3 has 14 residues. Between the trimmed V and J ends, which lost 0 bases and 9 bases, there was a span of 9 bases. From germline, CDR1 is MGHRA and CDR2 YSYEKL. In DNA, the CDR3 is TGCGCCAGCAGCCAAGAGTCCGGGGGTTCACCCCTCCACTTT. It yields the protein CASSQESGGSPLHF.

This clone has a single count. The chain uses TRBV27 and TRBJ2-4; 11 positions agree with TRBD1. Germline CDR1 is MNHEY and CDR2 is SMNVEV (reference sequence). V lost 5 bases to trimming and J lost 6 bases; unmatched junction nucleotides: 9. CDR3 length: 16 residues. For the CDR3, the DNA is TGTGCCAGCAGTCCGCCGGGACAGGGGGTAAGAAACATTCAGTACTTC. This encodes CASSPPGQGVRNIQYF.

The chain joins TRBV27 to TRBJ2-3, with 7 bases identical to TRBD1. Germline V lookup: CDR1 MNHEY, CDR2 SMNVEV (reference sequence). V lost 7 bases to trimming and J lost 0 bases; unmatched junction nucleotides: 7. The CDR3 spans 15 residues. The CDR3 DNA follows: TGTGCCAGCATGTTTTGGGGACAGAGCACAGATACGCAGTATTTT. Its translation is CASMFWGQSTDTQYF.

V usage is TRBV28 and J usage is TRBJ2-3; no clear D. Germline V gives CDR1 MDHEN, CDR2 SYDVKM. The CDR3 is 13 residues long. Trimming removed 6 bases from V and 5 bases from J, with 12 bases in between. The CDR3 DNA is TGTGCCAGCAGACCTTCCTCGGTAGATACGCAGTATTTT. Translating it yields CASRPSSVDTQYF.

This rearrangement joins TRBV28 to TRBJ2-7; tentative D call: TRBD1 (6 bases). The V end lost 10 bases, the J end lost 1 base, and 8 bases lay between the germline ends. From germline, CDR1 is MDHEN and CDR2 SYDVKM. The CDR3 consists of 11 residues. The CDR3 nucleotides are TGTGCCACCACAGGGTCCTACGAGCAGTACTTC. It translates to CATTGSYEQYF. The complete variable domain, with remaining parts taken from reference TRBV28 and TRBJ2-7, reads DVKVTQSSRYLVKRTGEKVFLECVQDMDHENMFWYRQDPGLGLRLIYFSYDVKMKEKGDIPEGYSVSREKKERFSLILESASTNQTSMYLCATTGSYEQYFGPGTRLTVT.

The V call is TRBV16, the J call TRBJ2-7; D gene ambiguous. The germline CDR1 and CDR2 sequences are KGHSY and FQNENV. Between the trimmed V and J ends, which lost 0 bases and 4 bases, there was a span of 4 bases. The CDR3 extends over 12 amino acids. The CDR3 bases are TGTGCCAGCAGCCAATCCAGGTACGAGCAGTACTTC. Residues: CASSQSRYEQYF.

This sequence joins TRBV6-5 and TRBJ1-1, with D unclear. With 7 bases removed from V and 2 bases from J, the gap between germline ends came to 11 bases. This CDR3 is built from 13 residues. Germline V gives CDR1 MNHEY, CDR2 SVGAGI. The CDR3 spells CASTISVNTEAFF. DNA for the CDR3: TGTGCCAGCACTATTTCGGTTAACACTGAAGCTTTCTTT.

This chain joins TRBV15 and TRBJ2-7; no definite D call. From germline, CDR1 is LNHNV and CDR2 YYDKDF (reference sequence). This CDR3 has 15 residues. V lost 0 bases and J 5 bases, leaving 14 bases between the germline ends. The DNA of the CDR3 is TGTGCCACCAGCAGAGATTTGCACAGAGCCCACGAGCAGTACTTC. It is translated as CATSRDLHRAHEQYF.

This clone was observed many times. The rearrangement uses TRBV28 and TRBJ2-2; possibly TRBD2 for D (7 bases). Germline values: CDR1 MDHEN, CDR2 SYDVKM. The CDR3 is 16 residues long. Between the trimmed V and J ends, which lost 8 bases and 5 bases, there was a span of 21 bases. DNA for the CDR3: TGTGCCAGCTTGCCTGGGGGGGGCCGGTGGACCGGGGAGCTGTTTTTT. Encoded protein: CASLPGGGRWTGELFF. The variable domain in full, completed from reference TRBV28 and TRBJ2-2, reads DVKVTQSSRYLVKRTGEKVFLECVQDMDHENMFWYRQDPGLGLRLIYFSYDVKMKEKGDIPEGYSVSREKKERFSLILESASTNQTSMYLCASLPGGGRWTGELFFGEGSRLTVL.

The CDR3 sequence is CASQKAVGGNEQFF. DNA for the CDR3: TGTGCCAGCCAAAAGGCTGTTGGCGGGAATGAGCAGTTCTTC. V gene TRBV19 combines with J gene TRBJ2-1; D may be TRBD2 (5 bases). The V gene's germline CDR1 is LNHDA and CDR2 SQIVND (reference sequence). V shed 9 bases and J shed 7 bases, with 19 bases lying between them. There are 14 residues in the CDR3.